The rows below give T cell receptor beta chains drawn from one sample of a study of CD4 and CD8 cells across lung adenocarcinoma regions. Using its own MiXCR run on the PCR reads, TCRdb lists one record per CDR3 protein. The sample holds under 20,000 distinct CDR3 sequences; approximately 47% are singletons and the top ten take roughly 50%. Sample: CD8+ T cells from the center of a lung tumor. The receptor source for this set is a female donor with lung adenocarcinoma. The CD4 and CD8 labels of this study may be unreliable. The conserved cysteine and the conserved F or W are not part of the CDR3 here.

j_gene: TRBJ2-7
v_gene: TRBV6-1
CDR3aa: ASSQGVYEQY

j_gene: TRBJ2-5
v_gene: TRBV10-3
CDR3aa: AISESGAETQY

j_gene: TRBJ1-2
v_gene: TRBV6-5
CDR3aa: ASSYITGAMSYGYT

j_gene: TRBJ2-3
v_gene: TRBV10-2
CDR3aa: ASSESGMGATDTQY

j_gene: TRBJ2-5
v_gene: TRBV30
CDR3aa: AWSEGRQETQY

j_gene: TRBJ2-4
v_gene: TRBV6-5
CDR3aa: ASSSGGGDKNTQY

j_gene: TRBJ1-6
v_gene: TRBV27
CDR3aa: ASSLLGVGSPLH

j_gene: TRBJ2-3
v_gene: TRBV6-1
CDR3aa: ASSDGRRQDTQY

j_gene: TRBJ2-3
v_gene: TRBV7-2
CDR3aa: ASSLGTSNVVG

j_gene: TRBJ1-4
v_gene: TRBV6-1
CDR3aa: ASSADRGNEKLF

j_gene: TRBJ2-5
v_gene: TRBV6-1
CDR3aa: AGSRGRDTDTQY

j_gene: TRBJ2-6
v_gene: TRBV6-1
CDR3aa: ASSVAWLGAQNTQY

j_gene: TRBJ1-6
v_gene: TRBV7-2
CDR3aa: ASSFSNRANSPLH

j_gene: TRBJ2-3
v_gene: TRBV6-5
CDR3aa: ASSYSRTQSSTDTQY

j_gene: TRBJ2-5
v_gene: TRBV6-1
CDR3aa: ASSISGGVETQY

j_gene: TRBJ2-7
v_gene: TRBV6-1
CDR3aa: ASKRGGDYEQY

j_gene: TRBJ2-4
v_gene: TRBV6-5
CDR3aa: ASVTGPGAKNTQY

j_gene: TRBJ1-2
v_gene: TRBV6-1
CDR3aa: ASSPVGGASSGYT

j_gene: TRBJ2-3
v_gene: TRBV6-2/TRBV6-3
CDR3aa: ASGDSTDTQY

j_gene: TRBJ2-5
v_gene: TRBV10-3
CDR3aa: AIRGQGPQETQY